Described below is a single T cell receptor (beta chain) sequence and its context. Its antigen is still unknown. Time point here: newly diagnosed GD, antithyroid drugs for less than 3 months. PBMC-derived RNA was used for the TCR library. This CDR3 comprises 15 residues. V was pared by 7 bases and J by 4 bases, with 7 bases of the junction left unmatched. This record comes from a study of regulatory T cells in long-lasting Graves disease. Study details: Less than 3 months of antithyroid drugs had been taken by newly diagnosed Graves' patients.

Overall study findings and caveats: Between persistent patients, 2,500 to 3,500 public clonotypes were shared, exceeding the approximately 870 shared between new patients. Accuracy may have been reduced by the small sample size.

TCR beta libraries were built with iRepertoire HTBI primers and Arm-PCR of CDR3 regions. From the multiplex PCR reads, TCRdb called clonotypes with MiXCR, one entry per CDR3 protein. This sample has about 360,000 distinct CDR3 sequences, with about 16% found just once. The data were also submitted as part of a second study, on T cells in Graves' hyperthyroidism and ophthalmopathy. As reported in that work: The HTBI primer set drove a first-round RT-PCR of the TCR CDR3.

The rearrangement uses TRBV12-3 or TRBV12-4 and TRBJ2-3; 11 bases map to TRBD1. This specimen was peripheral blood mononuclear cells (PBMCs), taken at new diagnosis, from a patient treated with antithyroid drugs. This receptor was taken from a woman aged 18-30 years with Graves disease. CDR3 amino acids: CASKPGTGGADTQYF. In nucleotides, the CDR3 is TGTGCCAGCAAACCCGGGACAGGGGGAGCAGATACGCAGTATTTT.